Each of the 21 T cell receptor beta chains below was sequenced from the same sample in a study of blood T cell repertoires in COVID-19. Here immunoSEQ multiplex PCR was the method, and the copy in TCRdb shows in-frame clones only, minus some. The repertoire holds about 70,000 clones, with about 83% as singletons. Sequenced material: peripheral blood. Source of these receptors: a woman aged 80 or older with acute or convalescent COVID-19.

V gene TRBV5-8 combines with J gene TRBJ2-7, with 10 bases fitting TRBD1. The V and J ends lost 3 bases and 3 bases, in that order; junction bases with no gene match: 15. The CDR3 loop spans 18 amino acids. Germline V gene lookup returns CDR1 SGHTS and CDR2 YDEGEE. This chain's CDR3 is CASSSGTGVPVDLYEQYF. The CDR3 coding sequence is TGTGCCAGCAGCTCCGGGACAGGGGTCCCAGTGGACCTCTACGAGCAGTACTTC.

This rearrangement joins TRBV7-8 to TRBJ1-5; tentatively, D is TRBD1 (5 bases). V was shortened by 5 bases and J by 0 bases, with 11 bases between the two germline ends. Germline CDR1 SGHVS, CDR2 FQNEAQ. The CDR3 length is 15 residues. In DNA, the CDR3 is TGTGCCAGCAGCGCAGGGATGTATAGCAATCAGCCCCAGCATTTT. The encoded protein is CASSAGMYSNQPQHF.

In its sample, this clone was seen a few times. In nucleotides, the CDR3 is TGTGCCAGCCGTCTCGGATCGGACAGGACTGACCCTGAAGCTTTCTTT. Translation: CASRLGSDRTDPEAFF. The J gene is TRBJ1-1, the V gene TRBV19; 7 bases align to TRBD1. Looked up from germline, CDR1 is LNHDA and CDR2 is SQIVND (reference sequence). The CDR3 is 16 residues long. V trimming: 9 bases; J trimming: 6 bases; junction bases outside the gene matches: 19. Together with reference TRBV19 and TRBJ1-1, the CDR3 gives the full variable domain: DGGITQSPKYLFRKEGQNVTLSCEQNLNHDAMYWYRQDPGQGLRLIYYSQIVNDFQKGDIAEGYSVSREKKESFPLTVTSAQKNPTAFYLCASRLGSDRTDPEAFFGQGTRLTVV.

This CDR3 reads CASSDQGWGIYEQYF. The CDR3 DNA reads as TGCGCCAGCAGTGATCAGGGGTGGGGAATTTACGAGCAGTACTTC. V gene TRBV10-2 combines with J gene TRBJ2-7; D may be TRBD1 (6 bases). Germline CDR1 and CDR2: WSHSY and SAAADI. This CDR3 has 15 amino acids. V lost 3 bases, J lost 4 bases, and 16 bases lay in between.

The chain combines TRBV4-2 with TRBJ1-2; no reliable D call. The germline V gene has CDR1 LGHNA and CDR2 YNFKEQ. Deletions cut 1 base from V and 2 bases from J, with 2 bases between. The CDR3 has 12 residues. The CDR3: CASSQANYGYTF. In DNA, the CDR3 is TGTGCCAGCAGCCAAGCGAACTATGGCTACACCTTC.

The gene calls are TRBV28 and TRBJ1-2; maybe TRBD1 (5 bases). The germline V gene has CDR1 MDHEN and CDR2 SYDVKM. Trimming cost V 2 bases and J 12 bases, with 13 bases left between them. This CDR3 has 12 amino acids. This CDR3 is CASSLTGVTDTF. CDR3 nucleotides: TGTGCCAGCAGTTTAACGGGGGTTACGGACACCTTC.

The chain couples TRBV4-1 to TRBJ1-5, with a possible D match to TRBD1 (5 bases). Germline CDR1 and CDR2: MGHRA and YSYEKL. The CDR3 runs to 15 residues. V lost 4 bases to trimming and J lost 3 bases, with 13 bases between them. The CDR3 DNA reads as TGCGCCAGCAGCCTCTTAGACAGCCTCAATCAGCCCCAGCATTTT. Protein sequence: CASSLLDSLNQPQHF.

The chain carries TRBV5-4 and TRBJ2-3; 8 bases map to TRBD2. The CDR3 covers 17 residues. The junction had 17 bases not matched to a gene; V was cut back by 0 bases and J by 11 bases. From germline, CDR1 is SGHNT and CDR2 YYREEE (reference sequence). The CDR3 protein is CASSLGARSGGLQGQYF. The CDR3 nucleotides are TGTGCCAGCAGCTTGGGGGCGAGGAGCGGGGGCCTCCAAGGGCAGTATTTT.

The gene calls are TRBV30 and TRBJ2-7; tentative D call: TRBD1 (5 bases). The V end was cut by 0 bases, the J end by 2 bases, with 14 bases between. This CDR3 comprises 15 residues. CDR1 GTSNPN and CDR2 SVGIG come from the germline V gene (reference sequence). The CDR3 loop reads CAWSVLGPHTYEQYF. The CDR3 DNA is TGTGCCTGGAGTGTATTGGGGCCGCATACCTACGAGCAGTACTTC. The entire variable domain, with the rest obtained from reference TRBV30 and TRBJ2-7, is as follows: SQTIHQWPATLVQPVGSPLSLECTVEGTSNPNLYWYRQAAGRGLQLLFYSVGIGQISSEVPQNLSASRPQDRQFILSSKKLLLSDSGFYLCAWSVLGPHTYEQYFGPGTRLTVT.

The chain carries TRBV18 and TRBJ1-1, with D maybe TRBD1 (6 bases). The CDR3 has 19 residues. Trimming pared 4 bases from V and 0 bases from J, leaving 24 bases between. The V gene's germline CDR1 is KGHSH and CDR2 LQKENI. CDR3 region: CASSRRERTGSAMNTEAFF. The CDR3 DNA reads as TGTGCCAGCTCACGAAGGGAGAGAACAGGGAGTGCCATGAACACTGAAGCTTTCTTT.

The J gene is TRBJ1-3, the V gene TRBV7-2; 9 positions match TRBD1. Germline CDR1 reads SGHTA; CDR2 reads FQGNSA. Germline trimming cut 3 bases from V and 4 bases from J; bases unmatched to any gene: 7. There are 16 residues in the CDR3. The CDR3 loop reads CASSLGQGLAGNTIYF. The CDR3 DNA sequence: TGTGCCAGCAGCTTGGGACAGGGTTTGGCCGGAAACACCATATATTTT.

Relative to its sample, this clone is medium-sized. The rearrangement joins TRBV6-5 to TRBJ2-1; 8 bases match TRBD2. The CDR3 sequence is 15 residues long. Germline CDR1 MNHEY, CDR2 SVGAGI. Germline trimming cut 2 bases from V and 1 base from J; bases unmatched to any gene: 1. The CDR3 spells CASSYASGSYNEQFF. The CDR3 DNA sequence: TGTGCCAGCAGTTACGCTAGCGGGTCCTACAATGAGCAGTTCTTC.

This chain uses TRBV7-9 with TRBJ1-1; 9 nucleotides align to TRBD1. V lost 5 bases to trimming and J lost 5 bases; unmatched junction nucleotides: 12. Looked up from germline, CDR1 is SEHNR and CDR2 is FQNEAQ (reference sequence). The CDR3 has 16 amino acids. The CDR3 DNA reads TGTGCCAGCAGCCTTTACCGTGGACAGGGGAGAACTGAAGCTTTCTTT. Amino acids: CASSLYRGQGRTEAFF.

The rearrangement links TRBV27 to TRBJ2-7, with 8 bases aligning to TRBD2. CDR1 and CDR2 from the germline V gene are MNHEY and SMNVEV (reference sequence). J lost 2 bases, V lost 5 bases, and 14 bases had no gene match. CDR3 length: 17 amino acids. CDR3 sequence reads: CASSEGGSGTTTYEQYF. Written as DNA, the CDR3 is TGTGCCAGCAGTGAGGGAGGTAGCGGGACGACTACCTACGAGCAGTACTTC.

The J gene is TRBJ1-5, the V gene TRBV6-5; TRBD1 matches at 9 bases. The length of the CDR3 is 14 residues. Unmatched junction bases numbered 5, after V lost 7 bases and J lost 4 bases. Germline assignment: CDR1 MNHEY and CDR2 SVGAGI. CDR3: CASTPGQGNQPQHF. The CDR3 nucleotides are TGTGCCAGCACTCCGGGACAGGGAAATCAGCCCCAGCATTTT.

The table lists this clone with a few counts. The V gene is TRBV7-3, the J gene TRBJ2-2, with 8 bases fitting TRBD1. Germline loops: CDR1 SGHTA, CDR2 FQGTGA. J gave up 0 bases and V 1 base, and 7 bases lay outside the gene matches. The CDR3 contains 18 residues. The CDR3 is CASSLRPGTGANTGELFF. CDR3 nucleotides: TGTGCCAGCAGCTTAAGGCCAGGGACAGGCGCGAACACCGGGGAGCTGTTTTTT.

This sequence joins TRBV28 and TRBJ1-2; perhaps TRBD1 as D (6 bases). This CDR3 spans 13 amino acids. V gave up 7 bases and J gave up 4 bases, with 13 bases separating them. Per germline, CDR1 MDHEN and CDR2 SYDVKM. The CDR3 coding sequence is TGTGCCAGCAACCAGGACAGACTCTATGGCTACACCTTC. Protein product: CASNQDRLYGYTF.

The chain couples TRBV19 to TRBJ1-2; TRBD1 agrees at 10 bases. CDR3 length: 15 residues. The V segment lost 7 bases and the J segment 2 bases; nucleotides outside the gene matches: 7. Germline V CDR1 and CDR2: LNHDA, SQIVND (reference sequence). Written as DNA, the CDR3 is TGTGCCAGTACTGTTGGACAGGGGGAGAACTATGGCTACACCTTC. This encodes CASTVGQGENYGYTF. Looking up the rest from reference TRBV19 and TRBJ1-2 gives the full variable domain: DGGITQSPKYLFRKEGQNVTLSCEQNLNHDAMYWYRQDPGQGLRLIYYSQIVNDFQKGDIAEGYSVSREKKESFPLTVTSAQKNPTAFYLCASTVGQGENYGYTFGSGTRLTVV.

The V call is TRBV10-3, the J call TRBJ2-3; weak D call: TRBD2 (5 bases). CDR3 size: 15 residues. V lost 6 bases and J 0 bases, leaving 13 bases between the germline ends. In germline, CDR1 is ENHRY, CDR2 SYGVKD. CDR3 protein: CAISTPGFSTDTQYF. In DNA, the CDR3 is TGTGCCATCAGCACCCCGGGGTTTAGCACAGATACGCAGTATTTT.

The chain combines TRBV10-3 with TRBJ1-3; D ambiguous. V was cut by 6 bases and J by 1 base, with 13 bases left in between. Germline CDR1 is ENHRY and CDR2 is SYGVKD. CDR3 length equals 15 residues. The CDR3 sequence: CAISAAGSSGNTIYF. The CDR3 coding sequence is TGTGCCATCAGCGCAGCCGGGTCATCTGGAAACACCATATATTTT.

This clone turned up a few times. For the CDR3, the DNA is TGTGCCAGTAGTAAAAATTCCGGGGAGTCCTACGAGCAGTACTTC. Residues: CASSKNSGESYEQYF. This sequence joins TRBV19 and TRBJ2-7, with D maybe TRBD2 (5 bases). In germline, CDR1 is LNHDA, CDR2 SQIVND (reference sequence). CDR3 size: 15 residues. Trimming pared 4 bases from V and 1 base from J, leaving 14 bases between.